This T cell receptor (beta chain) was captured by sequencing in a study of CD8 T cells in ankylosing spondylitis. This CDR3 contains 16 residues. Germline V gene sequence: CDR1 SGHRS, CDR2 YFSETQ. Quantitative molecular-barcoded 5'-RACE generated the TCR beta libraries. TCRdb re-analysed the 5' RACE reads in MiXCR, keeping a single row per CDR3 protein. The table records about 220,000 distinct CDR3 sequences, about a quarter of them present only once. Study-level points and caveats: Peripheral blood samples showed relatively rare disease-linked clones, and these clones were CD8+. Matched synovial fluid from ankylosing spondylitis patients was reported to be enriched for disease-linked clones. A number of the motif variants had already been described in reactive arthritis synovial fluid and blood.

On this clonotype: Its antigen is still unknown.

The V gene is TRBV5-1, the J gene TRBJ2-1; the D is unclear. Sequenced input: blood, either unsorted or a sorted T cell fraction (not recorded which). The clonotype comes from a male donor with ankylosing spondylitis or in good health (not recorded which). The CDR3 spells CVSSLEAPSSYNEQFF. The DNA for the CDR3 is TGCGTTAGCAGCTTGGAAGCGCCAAGCTCCTACAATGAGCAGTTCTTC.